This TCR beta chain came from a study of T cells in narcolepsy. General study findings and limits: Autoreactive clonotypes reportedly recurred in blood of same and different patients, not controls.

The germline CDR1 and CDR2 sequences are MDHEN and SYDVKM. This CDR3 spans 16 amino acids. J gave up 0 bases and V 6 bases, and 9 bases lay outside the gene matches. Details on this clone: Its target is not known.

Only in-frame clones appear in the TCRdb table, and some are missing; sequencing was by immunoSEQ multiplex PCR. Among fewer than 40,000 clones, around four fifths were seen once, and the ten largest hold 0.66%. This rearrangement joins TRBV28 to TRBJ2-7; 9 nucleotides match TRBD2. The sequencing input was memory (CD45RA-) CD4+ T cells from blood. This receptor was obtained from a human donor in good health. Written as DNA, the CDR3 is TGTGCCAGCAGGACATTGACTAGCGGTCCCTCCTACGAGCAGTACTTC. This codes for CASRTLTSGPSYEQYF.